This T cell receptor beta chain was recovered during a study of radiotherapy plus CTLA-4 blockade in lung cancer. The repertoire was sequenced with immunoSEQ multiplex PCR; TCRdb's copy has only in-frame clones and lacks some. The sample consists of some 50,000 clones, approximately 79% of them appearing once. The sequence was obtained from a human donor with non-small cell lung cancer who had a partial response to radiotherapy plus ipilimumab. Sequencing used peripheral blood, obtained from a patient treated with radiotherapy plus ipilimumab.

As DNA, the CDR3 is TGTGCCAGCAGTACCGACAGGTCTGGGGCCAACGTCCTGACTTTC. Its protein product is CASSTDRSGANVLTF. The rearrangement links TRBV6-5 to TRBJ2-6; D possibly corresponds to TRBD1 (6 bases). Germline CDR1 reads MNHEY; CDR2 reads SVGAGI. The CDR3 has 15 amino acids. Trimming took off 5 bases at V and 1 base at J, with 9 bases between the two ends.